This T cell receptor beta chain is from a study of human T cells and chemical hapten exposure. Whole-study context: Patch tests delivered 0.01% DPC to the upper back and were evaluated at 6 days. Notes on the study in general: Every donor had alopecia, and their immune response may therefore differ from healthy people's.

As regards this clonotype: Its antigen is currently unknown.

CDR3 size: 12 residues. V gave up 5 bases and J gave up 2 bases, with 10 bases separating them. The germline CDR1 and CDR2 sequences are DFQATT and SNEGSKA (reference sequence). Individual cDNA molecules (in the library) carried attached unique molecular identifiers. TCRdb reprocessed the RACE reads via MiXCR and lists one record per CDR3 protein. The sample records fewer than 80,000 distinct CDR3 sequences, 8% to 13% being singletons. Time point of the sample: patch test 3, about 24 weeks after DPC sensitization. Described treatment: therapeutic diphenylcyclopropenone sensitization with weekly scalp DPC. Unfractionated whole blood yielded the extracted total RNA.

The sequencing here drew on whole blood, taken in connection with sensitization to the hapten diphenylcyclopropenone (DPC). The sequence was obtained from a woman aged 25 to 39 with alopecia areata. Some clones in this sample may be carry-over from other donors' samples. The V and J genes are TRBV20-1 and TRBJ2-7; D is perhaps TRBD2 (6 bases). As DNA, the CDR3 is TGCAGTGCTCAGGACTACACCTACGAGCAGTACTTC. Translation gives CSAQDYTYEQYF.